Listed below are T cell receptor beta chains from one sample, sequenced in a study of human T cells and chemical hapten exposure. A single record per CDR3 protein comes from TCRdb applying MiXCR to the RACE reads. The sample lists roughly 260,000 distinct CDR3 sequences; 7.5% to 9% were seen once. The sequences come from whole blood, collected in connection with sensitization to the hapten diphenylcyclopropenone (DPC). The receptor source for this set is a woman aged 40 to 55 with alopecia areata. Some clones in this sample may be carry-over from other donors' samples. The CDR3 runs from the conserved cysteine through the conserved F or W. D genes are given only for firm matches. The size of a clone is reported for some rows only, either as once, few or many, or as a class for expanded clones.

J gene,clone size,D gene,V gene,CDR3 protein,CDR3 DNA
TRBJ2-1,-,TRBD2,TRBV12-3/TRBV12-4,CASSLGLAGWQEQFF,TGTGCCAGCAGTTTAGGACTAGCGGGATGGCAAGAGCAGTTCTTC
TRBJ1-5,many,-,TRBV18,CASSRGALQPQHF,TGTGCCAGCTCACGAGGGGCGCTTCAGCCCCAGCATTTT
TRBJ2-3,few,TRBD2,TRBV5-1,CASNMASGSGADTQYF,TGCGCCAGCAACATGGCTAGCGGGAGTGGCGCAGATACGCAGTATTTT
TRBJ1-2,many,-,TRBV6-5,CASSYEGAGYTF,TGTGCCAGCAGTTACGAAGGGGCCGGCTACACCTTC
TRBJ2-1,many,-,TRBV29-1,CSVVEVSYNEQFF,TGCAGCGTTGTGGAGGTCTCCTACAATGAGCAGTTCTTC
TRBJ2-2,few,-,TRBV5-1,CASSEDSAGELFF,TGCGCCAGCAGTGAGGATTCAGCCGGGGAGCTGTTTTTT
TRBJ2-5,few,TRBD2,TRBV12-3/TRBV12-4,CASSFFLAGSETQYF,TGTGCCAGCAGTTTTTTCCTAGCGGGTAGCGAGACCCAGTACTTC
TRBJ2-3,few,-,TRBV6-2/TRBV6-3,CASTELPDTQYF,TGTGCCAGCACGGAACTCCCGGATACGCAGTATTTT
TRBJ2-7,few,TRBD2,TRBV18,CASSIRDYFEQYF,TGTGCCAGCTCAATCCGGGACTATTTCGAGCAGTACTTC
TRBJ2-7,-,-,TRBV4-1,CASSQDPQGVREQYF,TGCGCCAGCAGCCAAGATCCCCAGGGTGTAAGGGAGCAGTACTTC
TRBJ2-5,-,-,TRBV20-1,CSASGPKETQYF,TGCAGTGCTTCCGGGCCCAAGGAGACCCAGTACTTC
TRBJ2-1,-,-,TRBV4-3,CASSQENEQFF,TGCGCCAGCAGCCAAGAGAATGAGCAGTTCTTC
TRBJ2-1,-,-,TRBV29-1,CSALTGALSSYNEQFF,TGCAGCGCCCTTACAGGAGCCTTAAGCTCCTACAATGAGCAGTTCTTC